One sample yielded the 3 T cell receptor beta chains listed below, sequenced in a study of spatial heterogeneity in lung cancer. TCRdb called the 5' RACE reads again in MiXCR, with one record for every CDR3 protein. The sample holds about 4,000 distinct CDR3 sequences, around 19% seen once. Time point reported: sample taken at primary tumor resection. Tumor, nontumor lung or frozen PBMC supplied whole RNA, sequenced without sorting. This specimen consisted of PBMCs, obtained at surgery. These receptors were obtained from a male donor with early-stage non-small cell lung cancer.

J is TRBJ1-6 and V is TRBV9; D is ambiguous. The V end was cut by 0 bases, the J end by 8 bases, with 12 bases between. The CDR3 length is 15 residues. The germline gives CDR1 SGDLS, CDR2 YYNGEE. CDR3 DNA sequence: TGTGCCAGCAGCGTAGAAGCTTCCCCGGATTCACCCCTCCACTTT. Encoded protein: CASSVEASPDSPLHF.

This clonotype was observed many times. CDR3 sequence (DNA): TGTGCCAGCAGTGAAGGGCCAGGAGGGCTCGGCGGGGAGCTGTTTTTT. Residues: CASSEGPGGLGGELFF. This chain uses TRBV2 with TRBJ2-2; maybe TRBD2 (6 bases). The CDR3 is 16 amino acids. Germline assignment: CDR1 SNHLY and CDR2 FYNNEI. V lost 1 base and J 7 bases, leaving 16 bases between the germline ends.

The rearrangement joins TRBV3-1 to TRBJ2-1; D may be TRBD2 (5 bases). V was trimmed by 1 base and J by 7 bases, leaving 20 bases between them. CDR1 LGHDT and CDR2 YNNKEL come from the germline V gene (reference sequence). The CDR3 has 17 amino acids. The CDR3 nucleotides are TGTGCCAGCAGCCAAGGAGCAGGAGCGGTGGCTGGGAATGAGCAGTTCTTC. Protein: CASSQGAGAVAGNEQFF.